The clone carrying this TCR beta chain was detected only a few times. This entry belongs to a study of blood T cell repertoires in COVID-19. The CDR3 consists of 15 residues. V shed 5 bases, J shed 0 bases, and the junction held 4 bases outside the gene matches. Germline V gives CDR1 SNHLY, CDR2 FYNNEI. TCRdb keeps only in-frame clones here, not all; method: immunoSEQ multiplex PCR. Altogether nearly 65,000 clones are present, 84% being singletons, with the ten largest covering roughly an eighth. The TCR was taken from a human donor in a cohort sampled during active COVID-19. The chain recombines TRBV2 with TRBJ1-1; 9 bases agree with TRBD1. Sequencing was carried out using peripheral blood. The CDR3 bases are TGTGCCAGCAGTTGGGGACAGGGCATGAACACTGAAGCTTTCTTT. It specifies CASSWGQGMNTEAFF.